This T cell receptor (beta chain) was identified during a study of T cells after yellow fever vaccination. In germline, CDR1 is SGHTA, CDR2 FQGNSA. Trimming stripped 5 bases from V and 6 bases from J, with 13 bases between. This CDR3 spans 13 amino acids. TCRdb reprocessed the 5' RACE reads with MiXCR, giving one entry per CDR3 protein. The sample contains roughly 320,000 distinct CDR3 sequences, approximately 12% of which appear only once. Sequenced here: CD4+ T cells sorted from PBMCs, sampled 45 days after the yellow fever booster vaccination. This clonotype originated in a man between 18 and 35 years old who received the YFV17D yellow fever vaccine. This chain joins TRBV7-2 and TRBJ1-2, with D possibly matching TRBD1 (5 bases). This chain's CDR3 is CASSPRQPDGYTF. In DNA, the CDR3 is TGTGCCAGCAGCCCACGACAGCCAGATGGCTACACCTTC.